Below, 20 T cell receptor beta chains from the same sample are listed, as sequenced in a study of early T cells in non-severe SARS-CoV-2 infection. TCRdb re-derived calls from the 5' RACE reads in MiXCR, one entry per CDR3 protein. The sample has 70,000 to 95,000 distinct CDR3 sequences, over 9% seen once. The sample was whole blood. The origin of the receptors is an adult who was a healthcare worker with PCR-confirmed SARS-CoV-2 infection or an uninfected control (not recorded which).

V is TRBV7-9 and J is TRBJ1-2, with D unclear. There are 14 residues in the CDR3. The germline gives CDR1 SEHNR, CDR2 FQNEAQ (reference sequence). Deletions cut 5 bases from V and 4 bases from J, with 14 bases between. CDR3 amino acids: CASSPVEIRYGYTF. CDR3 nucleotides: TGTGCCAGCAGCCCTGTCGAAATCCGCTATGGCTACACCTTC.

This clonotype was recorded many times. This sequence joins TRBV15 and TRBJ2-7; no reliable D call. V lost 1 base, J lost 4 bases, and 8 bases lay in between. Germline assignment: CDR1 LNHNV and CDR2 YYDKDF (reference sequence). The CDR3 length is 13 residues. CDR3 residues: CATSRGEEYEQYF. In nucleotides, the CDR3 is TGTGCCACCAGCAGAGGAGAGGAATACGAGCAGTACTTC. Filled out from reference TRBV15 and TRBJ2-7, the complete variable domain reads DAMVIQNPRYQVTQFGKPVTLSCSQTLNHNVMYWYQQKSSQAPKLLFHYYDKDFNNEADTPDNFQSRRPNTSFCFLDIRSPGLGDTAMYLCATSRGEEYEQYFGPGTRLTVT.

This clonotype was detected ten times or more. This rearrangement joins TRBV5-6 to TRBJ1-1; D gene uncertain. The CDR3 sequence is 13 residues long. Trimming removed 4 bases from V and 2 bases from J, with 9 bases in between. The germline V gene has CDR1 SGHDT and CDR2 YYEEEE. CDR3 sequence: CASSRFLNTEAFF. The DNA of the CDR3 is TGTGCCAGCAGCCGGTTCCTCAACACTGAAGCTTTCTTT.

The table lists this clonotype with many counts. This CDR3 reads CASSETVNPYEQYF. In nucleotides, the CDR3 is TGTGCCAGTAGTGAGACCGTGAACCCCTACGAGCAGTACTTC. The chain carries TRBV19 and TRBJ2-7, with D hard to call. Trimming took off 5 bases at V and 2 bases at J, with 13 bases between the two ends. Germline loops: CDR1 LNHDA, CDR2 SQIVND (reference sequence). CDR3 size: 14 residues.

This clonotype was detected ten times or more. The chain is built from TRBV2 and TRBJ2-7, with D possibly matching TRBD1 (6 bases). The germline V gene encodes CDR1 SNHLY and CDR2 FYNNEI. Trimming shortened V by 6 bases and J by 0 bases, and 21 bases separated the two germline ends. This CDR3 spans 17 amino acids. CDR3 sequence (DNA): TGTGCCAGCAGAGGCCCTAACAGGGACCTCAGCTCCTACGAGCAGTACTTC. It translates to CASRGPNRDLSSYEQYF.

The rearrangement joins TRBV2 to TRBJ2-3; D is undetermined. CDR3 length: 12 residues. CDR1 and CDR2 from the germline V gene are SNHLY and FYNNEI. The germline V and J ends were trimmed by 4 bases and 4 bases, with 6 bases remaining between them. In nucleotides, the CDR3 is TGTGCCAGCAGTGCCCTGGCAGATACGCAGTATTTT. This sequence encodes CASSALADTQYF.

Turning to this clonotype: One end of the junction fails to match germline, which may point to a read error. The chain couples TRBV3-1 to TRBJ2-7, with a weak D call TRBD2 (7 bases). The CDR3 covers 15 residues. CDR1 and CDR2 (germline): LGHDT, YNNKEL (reference sequence). The CDR3 is CTSSHTSGTTYEQYF. The CDR3 bases are TGTACCAGCAGCCACACCAGCGGGACAACCTACGAGCAGTACTTC.

This clonotype has a count of ten or more. The rearrangement links TRBV28 to TRBJ1-5; unclear D gene. From germline, CDR1 is MDHEN and CDR2 SYDVKM. V shed 3 bases and J shed 8 bases, with 14 bases lying between them. CDR3 length: 14 residues. The CDR3 coding sequence is TGTGCCAGCAGTTTGGGGATGATCGTGGAGCCCCAGCATTTT. Translating it yields CASSLGMIVEPQHF.

This clonotype was recorded a few times. The V gene is TRBV6-6, the J gene TRBJ2-2; tentative D call: TRBD1 (6 bases). This CDR3 is built from 15 residues. V lost 6 bases and J 5 bases, leaving 16 bases between the germline ends. Germline CDR1 and CDR2: MNHNY and SVGAGI (reference sequence). The CDR3 reads CASRPYRDGTGELFF. CDR3 coding DNA: TGTGCCAGCAGACCCTACAGGGACGGGACCGGGGAGCTGTTTTTT.

This clonotype was seen only a few times. The chain is built from TRBV20-1 and TRBJ2-3; D ambiguous. There are 13 residues in the CDR3. V was cut by 3 bases and J by 1 base, with 8 bases left in between. Germline V gene lookup returns CDR1 DFQATT and CDR2 SNEGSKA (reference sequence). CDR3 sequence: CSASDFRTDTQYF. CDR3 sequence (DNA): TGCAGTGCTAGCGACTTCCGCACAGATACGCAGTATTTT.

With respect to this clonotype: A much larger clone lies a single base off, so this may be a read error. The rearrangement links TRBV7-9 to TRBJ2-1, with 7 positions matching TRBD2. This CDR3 has 15 residues. V lost 4 bases to trimming and J lost 6 bases; unmatched junction nucleotides: 9. The germline CDR1 and CDR2 sequences are SEHNR and FQNEAQ (reference sequence). The CDR3 region is CASSSTSRSGNEQFF. Written as DNA, the CDR3 is TGTGCCAGCAGCTCGACTAGCAGGAGTGGCAATGAGCAGTTCTTC.

This clonotype has just a few counts. The chain joins TRBV27 to TRBJ2-1; tentatively, D is TRBD1 (5 bases). Germline CDR1 MNHEY, CDR2 SMNVEV (reference sequence). CDR3 length: 12 amino acids. V was shortened by 10 bases and J by 11 bases, with 18 bases between the two germline ends. CDR3 region: CATGILNGQQFF. In DNA, the CDR3 is TGTGCCACAGGGATCCTAAACGGACAGCAGTTCTTC.

At least ten counts were recorded for this clonotype. The rearrangement links TRBV19 to TRBJ2-3; 7 nucleotides agree with TRBD2. Germline V gene sequence: CDR1 LNHDA, CDR2 SQIVND (reference sequence). J was trimmed by 2 bases and V by 8 bases; bases with no gene match: 22. CDR3 length: 19 residues. Here the CDR3 DNA reads TGTGCCAGTCGCCCCGGACGGGCGGGGGAGACACGTTCCACAGATACGCAGTATTTT. Protein: CASRPGRAGETRSTDTQYF.

This clonotype has ten or more counts. At one end, the junction sequence differs from germline, possibly due to a read error. The V and J genes are TRBV20-1 and TRBJ2-7; the D gene is possibly TRBD2 (5 bases). CDR1 and CDR2 from the germline V gene are DFQATT and SNEGSKA (reference sequence). The CDR3 extends over 16 amino acids. This CDR3 reads CSARPIQRGIGYEQYF. The CDR3 nucleotides are TGCAGTGCTAGACCAATCCAAAGAGGGATAGGGTACGAACAGTACTTC.

This clonotype occurred a few times. This chain links TRBV2 with TRBJ2-2; D call uncertain. The CDR3 extends over 14 amino acids. Trimming pared 6 bases from V and 0 bases from J, leaving 8 bases between. CDR1 is SNHLY, CDR2 FYNNEI, per germline. CDR3 bases: TGTGCCAGCAGCGTCTCATCGAACACCGGGGAGCTGTTTTTT. Its protein product is CASSVSSNTGELFF.

In this sample, this clonotype turned up many times. The V gene is TRBV18, the J gene TRBJ2-3; D remains ambiguous. Germline loops: CDR1 KGHSH, CDR2 LQKENI. There are 14 residues in the CDR3. Trimming took 4 bases from V and 4 from J, leaving 12 bases between them. The CDR3 DNA reads as TGTGCCAGCTCACGTAAGGCCTTCCCAGATACGCAGTATTTT. It encodes CASSRKAFPDTQYF. The full variable domain, completed using reference TRBV18 and TRBJ2-3, is NAGVMQNPRHLVRRRGQEARLRCSPMKGHSHVYWYRQLPEEGLKFMVYLQKENIIDESGMPKERFSAEFPKEGPSILRIQQVVRGDSAAYFCASSRKAFPDTQYFGPGTRLTVL.

This clonotype was observed a few times. This chain joins TRBV5-1 and TRBJ2-1, with 11 bases fitting TRBD1. The CDR3 is made up of 16 amino acids. The V segment lost 3 bases and the J segment 8 bases; nucleotides outside the gene matches: 10. Per the germline V gene, CDR1 is SGHRS and CDR2 is YFSETQ. CDR3 DNA sequence: TGCGCCAGCAGCTCGAACCGGGACAGGGGGAGCCATGAGCAGTTCTTC. It translates to CASSSNRDRGSHEQFF.

The rearrangement links TRBV30 to TRBJ2-7, with D uncertain. Germline CDR1 is GTSNPN and CDR2 is SVGIG (reference sequence). This CDR3 has 13 amino acids. Trimming left V 1 base short and J 2 bases short, with 9 bases between. CDR3 sequence (DNA): TGTGCCTGGAGTGGACTTGCCCCCTACGAGCAGTACTTC. Encoded protein: CAWSGLAPYEQYF.

The gene calls are TRBV28 and TRBJ1-3; 8 bases line up with TRBD1. The CDR3 has 14 amino acids. Germline CDR1 reads MDHEN; CDR2 reads SYDVKM. The V gene end was trimmed by 6 bases and the J gene end by 6 bases; junction bases not matched to a gene: 7. CDR3 nucleotides: TGTGCCAGCAGGGGAGGACAGGGAGCAAACACCATATATTTT. It translates to CASRGGQGANTIYF.

The genes are TRBV4-2 and TRBJ2-2, with D perhaps matching TRBD1 (5 bases). V lost 1 base to trimming and J lost 0 bases, with 12 bases between them. This CDR3 region has 17 residues. Germline V CDR1 and CDR2: LGHNA, YNFKEQ. DNA of the CDR3: TGTGCCAGCAGCCAAGTTCTGGCCAGGGCGAACACCGGGGAGCTGTTTTTT. This sequence encodes CASSQVLARANTGELFF.